This is a list of T cell receptor beta chains from one sample in a study of patients and donors after allogeneic stem cell transplantation. Using its own MiXCR run on the RT-PCR reads, TCRdb lists one record per CDR3 protein. In the table there are about 96,000 distinct CDR3 sequences, under 50% of which are singletons. The sample taken for sequencing was blood, either unsorted or a sorted T cell fraction (not recorded which). The receptors were sampled from a human donor who was either an allogeneic HSCT recipient or a stem cell or donor lymphocyte infusion donor (not recorded which). It is not recorded whose cells these are; they may come from a transplant donor. The conserved cysteine and the conserved F or W are not part of the CDR3 here.

>TRBV12-3/TRBV12-4|TRBJ1-3
ASSLPPINTIY
>TRBV15|TRBJ1-1
ATSRGGQNTEAF
>TRBV12-3/TRBV12-4|TRBJ1-1
ASSLMGNKNTEAF
>TRBV3-1|TRBJ1-2
ASSQGVTGDYGYT
>TRBV10-3|TRBJ1-2
AISEGRPGHHLGFT
>TRBV6-2/TRBV6-3|TRBJ1-1
ASSYWRTEAF
>TRBV29-1|TRBJ1-2
SSYRDYGYT
>TRBV12-3/TRBV12-4|TRBJ2-7
ASSPLGGATYEQY
>TRBV6-5|TRBJ2-5
ASSYMRDGETQY
>TRBV28|TRBJ2-2
ASSTTGTGVTGELF
>TRBV27|TRBJ1-5
ASSIHRGGNQPQH
>TRBV20-1|TRBJ2-1
IRPQGSYNEQF
>TRBV21-1|TRBJ2-1
ASLGREGLF